These 19 T cell receptor beta chains share one sample of origin, sequenced in a study of T cells in localized non-small cell lung cancer. The protocol was immunoSEQ multiplex PCR, while the TCRdb copy is restricted to in-frame clones and leaves out a portion. The repertoire holds fewer than 8,500 clones, with approximately 89% as singletons. This specimen consisted of peripheral blood, obtained before any cancer treatment. Receptor source: a male donor at least 60 years old with stage III lung adenocarcinoma.

This rearrangement joins TRBV5-1 to TRBJ2-1, with D tentatively TRBD1 or TRBD2 (5 bases each). The V and J ends lost 0 bases and 0 bases respectively, with 7 bases between them. Germline V CDR1 and CDR2: SGHRS, YFSETQ. The CDR3 totals 15 residues. The CDR3 bases are TGCGCCAGCAGCTTGGGGGGGAGCTCCTACAATGAGCAGTTCTTC. Translation gives CASSLGGSSYNEQFF.

As DNA, the CDR3 is TGTGCCAGCTGGGACAGGGGCGGCTACACCTTC. Residues: CASWDRGGYTF. The chain has TRBV6-1 and TRBJ1-2, with TRBD1 matching over 10 bases. Losses at the gene ends were 8 bases for V and 8 bases for J; bases not matched to a gene: 2. From germline, CDR1 is MNHNS and CDR2 SASEGT. This CDR3 comprises 11 residues.

This chain links TRBV11-2 with TRBJ1-3; D unclear. Germline CDR1 is SGHAT and CDR2 is FQNNGV. The V end was cut by 5 bases, the J end by 4 bases, with 18 bases between. This CDR3 spans 16 amino acids. The CDR3 sequence is CASSASVRLSGNTIYF. The CDR3 DNA is TGTGCCAGCAGCGCGTCGGTGAGGCTCTCCGGAAACACCATATATTTT.

The V and J genes are TRBV6-5 and TRBJ2-7; the D call may be TRBD1 or TRBD2 (5 bases each). V dropped 7 bases and J dropped 2 bases, with 15 bases sitting between them. This CDR3 is built from 14 residues. Germline CDR1 reads MNHEY; CDR2 reads SVGAGI. The chain's CDR3 is CASIPGPPPYEQYF. The CDR3 DNA sequence: TGTGCCAGCATCCCGGGGCCTCCCCCCTACGAGCAGTACTTC.

The chain combines TRBV4-2 with TRBJ2-7; 14 positions match TRBD2. CDR1 and CDR2 (germline): LGHNA, YNFKEQ. This CDR3 comprises 19 residues. Trimming took 5 bases from V and 5 from J; bases not matched to a gene: 17. The CDR3 sequence is CASSSTGTSGRGSPNEQYF. The CDR3 DNA reads TGTGCCAGCAGCTCTACTGGGACTAGCGGGAGAGGGTCCCCGAACGAGCAGTACTTC.

A word on this clone: The sample has other DNA sequences that encode this CDR3 too. The CDR3 DNA reads as TGCGCCAGCAGTCATCATAGCGGCACAGATACGCAGTATTTT. Translating it yields CASSHHSGTDTQYF. The gene calls are TRBV23-1 and TRBJ2-3; D perhaps matches TRBD2 (5 bases). TRBV23-1 is labeled an ORF, and its function is uncertain. Trimming pared 3 bases from V and 1 base from J, leaving 8 bases between. CDR3 length: 14 amino acids.

In its sample, this clone was seen once. The chain carries TRBV11-3 and TRBJ2-1; 10 positions agree with TRBD2. Trimming cost V 5 bases and J 6 bases; bases outside gene matches: 4. Germline CDR1 is SGHNT and CDR2 is YENEEA. The CDR3 is made up of 14 amino acids. The CDR3 here is CASSPRTSGNEQFF. DNA of the CDR3: TGTGCCAGCAGCCCGAGGACTAGCGGCAATGAGCAGTTCTTC.

This clone came up once. The CDR3 reads CASSFLRGGLDTQYF. CDR3 DNA: TGTGCCAGCAGCTTTCTGCGGGGGGGCCTGGATACGCAGTATTTT. J is TRBJ2-3 and V is TRBV11-2, with 9 bases matching TRBD2. Germline V gene lookup returns CDR1 SGHAT and CDR2 FQNNGV. The V and J ends lost 3 bases and 6 bases, in that order; junction bases with no gene match: 7. This CDR3 has 15 residues.

This clone was picked up one time. The chain links TRBV19 to TRBJ2-1; D assignment may be TRBD1 or TRBD2 (5 bases each). Germline-derived CDR1 and CDR2 are LNHDA and SQIVND (reference sequence). The CDR3 runs to 14 residues. Trimming removed 6 bases at V and 4 bases at J, with 13 bases between. CDR3 nucleotides: TGTGCCAGTAGGAGGGGCGAGGGGTACAATGAGCAGTTCTTC. This codes for CASRRGEGYNEQFF.

This clone was seen just once. This sequence joins TRBV5-4 and TRBJ1-1; D is uncertain. V was clipped by 2 bases and J by 3 bases, with 11 bases between them. The germline V gene encodes CDR1 SGHNT and CDR2 YYREEE (reference sequence). The CDR3 loop spans 14 amino acids. The CDR3 nucleotides are TGTGCCAGCAGCTTTAAAGGATTGGACACTGAAGCTTTCTTT. Its protein product is CASSFKGLDTEAFF.

This clone was seen just once. The chain links TRBV9 to TRBJ2-2; the match to TRBD2 covers 15 bases. Germline V gene lookup returns CDR1 SGDLS and CDR2 YYNGEE. With 4 bases clipped from V and 2 bases from J, the junction kept 15 bases outside the gene matches. The CDR3 has 21 residues. CDR3 DNA sequence: TGTGCCAGCAGCTACCAAATACCCGGGACTAGCGGGAGGTTCAACACCGGGGAGCTGTTTTTT. Translated, it gives CASSYQIPGTSGRFNTGELFF.

This chain connects TRBV5-6 to TRBJ2-1, with 8 nucleotides matching TRBD2. The V gene end was trimmed by 2 bases and the J gene end by 7 bases; junction bases not matched to a gene: 5. The germline CDR1 and CDR2 sequences are SGHDT and YYEEEE. This CDR3 contains 14 residues. This CDR3 reads CASSFPGLGNEQFF. Written as DNA, the CDR3 is TGTGCCAGCAGCTTCCCGGGACTAGGGAATGAGCAGTTCTTC.

This chain connects TRBV13 to TRBJ2-1; 12 positions match TRBD2. The CDR3 is made up of 19 amino acids. The junction had 13 bases not matched to a gene; V was cut back by 5 bases and J by 2 bases. Germline V gene sequence: CDR1 PRHDT, CDR2 FYEKMQ (reference sequence). CDR3 amino acids: CASSPGPGLAGPTYNEQFF. The CDR3 DNA reads as TGTGCCAGCAGCCCCGGCCCGGGACTAGCGGGCCCCACCTACAATGAGCAGTTCTTC.

CDR3 protein: CSARDPRAFF. Written as DNA, the CDR3 is TGCAGTGCTAGAGATCCCCGAGCTTTCTTT. The V and J genes are TRBV20-1 and TRBJ1-1; D call uncertain. The CDR3 contains 10 residues. The V and J ends lost 0 bases and 10 bases respectively, with 6 bases between them. Germline values: CDR1 DFQATT, CDR2 SNEGSKA (reference sequence).

This clone has more than one count but fewer than ten. The chain combines TRBV5-6 with TRBJ1-5; D may be TRBD1 (5 bases). Germline lookup yields CDR1 SGHDT and CDR2 YYEEEE. This CDR3 comprises 13 residues. V lost 6 bases, J lost 5 bases, and 12 bases lay in between. CDR3 sequence (DNA): TGTGCCAGCACCACTTGGGGGGATCAGCCCCAGCATTTT. Its translation is CASTTWGDQPQHF.

This chain joins TRBV13 and TRBJ2-5, with D possibly called TRBD1 or TRBD2 (6 bases each). Looked up from germline, CDR1 is PRHDT and CDR2 is FYEKMQ (reference sequence). With 4 bases removed from V and 2 bases from J, the gap between germline ends came to 14 bases. The CDR3 contains 15 residues. The CDR3 DNA reads as TGTGCCAGCAGCTCGAAGGGGGGACAACAAGAGACCCAGTACTTC. Amino acids: CASSSKGGQQETQYF.

The chain couples TRBV4-3 to TRBJ1-5, with 7 bases aligning to TRBD1. Trimming at V came to 0 bases and at J to 2 bases, leaving 4 bases not matched to a gene. The CDR3 loop spans 16 amino acids. Germline values: CDR1 LGHNA, CDR2 YSLEER. The CDR3 DNA is TGCGCCAGCAGCCAAGATATAGGACAGGGCAATCAGCCCCAGCATTTT. Translated, it gives CASSQDIGQGNQPQHF.

The rearrangement uses TRBV9 and TRBJ2-5, with 7 bases lining up with TRBD1. V lost 4 bases and J lost 3; bases outside the gene matches: 12. The CDR3 is made up of 16 amino acids. In germline, CDR1 is SGDLS, CDR2 YYNGEE. CDR3 sequence (DNA): TGTGCCAGCAGCCCCCCCTCGGGACAGAAGAAAGAGACCCAGTACTTC. Its protein is CASSPPSGQKKETQYF.

The J gene is TRBJ1-1, the V gene TRBV6-1; D is possibly TRBD1 (5 bases). V was pared by 6 bases and J by 8 bases, with 13 bases between. CDR1 and CDR2 (germline): MNHNS, SASEGT. The CDR3 extends over 12 amino acids. This CDR3 is CASSARNREAFF. Written as DNA, the CDR3 is TGTGCCAGCAGCGCTCGAAACAGGGAAGCTTTCTTT.